This record looks at one T cell receptor beta chain sequence and its context. This clone came up a few times. Its antigen has not been determined. One base away there is no much larger clone; base qualities are not given. This sample stems from a study of blood T cell repertoires in COVID-19 (dated by TCRdb to about 2020). At the level of the whole study: Collaborator samples came from the United States, Italy and Spain and covered acute and convalescent phases of COVID-19. The material from the prospective study consisted of cDNA or gDNA derived from T cells, B-cell-depleted T cells, or PBMCs. Subjects who had been exposed to COVID-19, were actively infected with it, or had recovered from it provided the deeply sampled blood TCRbeta repertoires that made up the dataset. The repertoires were made available in a free public database intended to serve as a resource for research on the immune response to SARS-CoV-2. Samples came from the ongoing ImmuneRACE study (first 160 participants) plus 1,254 subjects from 6 global collaborators. Nearly every sample came with metadata listing a de-identified subject ID, COVID-19 status, age in years and sex. Where HLA class I and class II types were available, the types were taken from metadata supplied by the sample provider, not from assay-based typing. The study at large found these results: The quantity of clinical and demographic metadata differed by source and by participant and was supplied without curation.

The immunoSEQ Assay, a bias-controlled multiplex PCR, was used to amplify TCRbeta CDR3 regions from genomic DNA. In the source study's methods: Within the assay, amplification of reference gene primers was used to estimate how many nucleated cells each sample contained. Sequence reads were collapsed and filtered to measure the absolute abundance of every unique TCRbeta CDR3 rearrangement. Productive Simpson clonality was computed per sample as the square root of Simpson's diversity index over productive rearrangements. TCRdb stores this immuneACCESS table with in-frame sequences only. Part of the clones is absent; in the studies checked, under half of the shortfall reflects unresolved V genes, and no reason is known for the rest. That table gives V, J and clone size, and the DNA gave D and trimming. The sample table holds over 25,000 clones, of which approximately 85% were seen once. The ten largest make up approximately 7% of the sample.

The CDR3 goes from the cysteine to the phenylalanine over 16 residues. Of all the DNA, just the CDR3 is kept, 48 bases in frame from base 1. V is shortened by 5 bases, J by 6 bases, and the region joining them spans 23 bases. The germline V gene (reference sequence) sets CDR1 to SEHNR and CDR2 to FQNEAQ. Collaborating institutions collected whole blood in K2EDTA tubes following their own protocols. For TCRbeta analysis, collaborators shipped samples as frozen whole blood, isolated PBMCs, or DNA extracted from either of those sample types. Sample: peripheral blood. The TCR comes from a human donor in a cohort sampled during active COVID-19. This chain is built from TRBV7-9 and TRBJ2-7, and TRBD2 may be the D gene, going by 5 matching bases. The DNA is TGTGCCAGCAGCCTAAGGACTGCTTCAGTGGGTGCCGAGCAGTACTTC. It translates as CASSLRTASVGAEQYF.